These 16 T cell receptor beta chains originate from one sample sequenced in a study of shared clonotypes between healthy human individuals. This table comes from immunoSEQ multiplex PCR, and its TCRdb copy is limited to in-frame clones, with some not included. This table has 600,000 or so clones, about 98% appearing once. Naive CD8 cells lacked CD45RO and underwent positive selection for CCR7, leaving out terminally differentiated effector memory CD45RA+ cells. The sequenced sample was naive CD8+ T cells sorted from blood. Every receptor here comes from a man aged 30-40 years in good health.

V is TRBV5-6 and J is TRBJ2-7, with D perhaps given as TRBD1 or TRBD2 (5 bases each). There are 17 residues in the CDR3. Per germline, CDR1 SGHDT and CDR2 YYEEEE. V gave up 3 bases and J gave up 1 base, with 20 bases separating them. The CDR3 DNA sequence: TGTGCCAGCAGCTATAAATACCGGGACGAGGGTTCCTACGAGCAGTACTTC. It is translated as CASSYKYRDEGSYEQYF. Supplemented by reference TRBV5-6 and TRBJ2-7, the full variable domain reads DAGVTQSPTHLIKTRGQQVTLRCSPKSGHDTVSWYQQALGQGPQFIFQYYEEEERQRGNFPDRFSGHQFPNYSSELNVNALLLGDSALYLCASSYKYRDEGSYEQYFGPGTRLTVT.

A remark on this clone: The same CDR3 arises from other DNA sequences in this sample as well. The V call is TRBV7-9, the J call TRBJ2-7, with 8 positions matching TRBD2. With 5 bases clipped from V and 4 bases from J, the junction kept 10 bases outside the gene matches. CDR1 is SEHNR, CDR2 FQNEAQ, per germline (reference sequence). CDR3 length: 15 amino acids. CDR3 in amino acids: CASSPLSGGSYEQYF. Written as DNA, the CDR3 is TGTGCCAGCAGCCCATTGAGCGGGGGATCATACGAGCAGTACTTC.

This clone was detected only once. V and J are TRBV27 and TRBJ2-5, with a tentative D call TRBD2 (6 bases). V dropped 5 bases and J dropped 5 bases, with 18 bases sitting between them. The germline V gene encodes CDR1 MNHEY and CDR2 SMNVEV (reference sequence). The CDR3 totals 15 residues. This CDR3 is CASSPRNGGRETQYF. In nucleotides, the CDR3 is TGTGCCAGCAGTCCCCGAAATGGAGGGAGGGAGACCCAGTACTTC.

The chain employs TRBV15 and TRBJ2-7, with TRBD2 matching over 7 bases. The CDR3 is 14 amino acids. Germline V gives CDR1 LNHNV, CDR2 YYDKDF (reference sequence). Trimming took 6 bases from V and 2 from J; bases not matched to a gene: 7. This CDR3 reads CATSTTSLAYEQYF. CDR3 coding DNA: TGTGCCACCAGTACGACTAGCTTGGCCTACGAGCAGTACTTC.

The gene calls are TRBV2 and TRBJ1-2; 9 bases are shared with TRBD1. V trimming: 2 bases; J trimming: 2 bases; junction bases outside the gene matches: 9. The CDR3 sequence is 17 residues long. Germline lookup yields CDR1 SNHLY and CDR2 FYNNEI. The CDR3 spells CASSESKGQGLNYGYTF. DNA for the CDR3: TGTGCCAGCAGTGAATCGAAGGGACAGGGATTGAACTATGGCTACACCTTC.

The chain employs TRBV7-2 and TRBJ2-7, with D unclear. V was shortened by 7 bases and J by 5 bases, with 18 bases between the two germline ends. This CDR3 contains 14 residues. Germline V CDR1 and CDR2: SGHTA, FQGNSA. The CDR3 sequence is CASNQAWHPNEQYF. CDR3 nucleotides: TGTGCCAGCAACCAAGCCTGGCATCCTAACGAGCAGTACTTC.

This rearrangement joins TRBV29-1 to TRBJ2-3, with 12 bases matching TRBD2. CDR1 SQVTM and CDR2 ANQGSEA come from the germline V gene. V lost 5 bases and J lost 7; bases outside the gene matches: 7. The CDR3 extends over 14 amino acids. The CDR3 spells CSVLLAGGPYTQYF. The CDR3 DNA is TGCAGCGTTCTTCTAGCGGGAGGGCCATATACGCAGTATTTT.

The chain links TRBV5-1 to TRBJ2-2, with D unclear. CDR1 is SGHRS and CDR2 is YFSETQ in the germline V gene. This CDR3 spans 13 amino acids. V was trimmed by 4 bases and J by 5 bases, leaving 9 bases between them. Written as DNA, the CDR3 is TGCGCCAGCAGCGAGGTTGGAACCGGGGAGCTGTTTTTT. Amino acid sequence: CASSEVGTGELFF.

The chain employs TRBV27 and TRBJ2-4; TRBD1 is a possible D gene (6 bases). The CDR3 loop spans 16 amino acids. With 5 bases removed from V and 2 bases from J, the gap between germline ends came to 16 bases. Germline V CDR1 and CDR2: MNHEY, SMNVEV (reference sequence). The CDR3 coding sequence is TGTGCCAGCAGTACAACAGGGCCCTCCACCAAAAACATTCAGTACTTC. It yields the protein CASSTTGPSTKNIQYF.

The chain employs TRBV5-4 and TRBJ2-1; tentatively, D is TRBD2 (6 bases). The CDR3 has 17 residues. Germline V gene data show CDR1 as SGHNT and CDR2 as YYREEE (reference sequence). The germline V and J ends were trimmed by 3 bases and 0 bases, with 16 bases remaining between them. The CDR3 spells CASSSLLAGSSYNEQFF. The CDR3 nucleotides read TGTGCCAGCAGCTCCCTCCTGGCGGGAAGCTCCTACAATGAGCAGTTCTTC.

The chain carries TRBV7-6 and TRBJ2-7; maybe TRBD1 (6 bases). The length of the CDR3 is 14 residues. V was cut by 3 bases and J by 5 bases, with 14 bases left in between. Germline values: CDR1 SGHVS, CDR2 FNYEAQ. The CDR3 nucleotides read TGTGCCAGCAGCTTGGGACACGGGATAGACGAGCAGTACTTC. This codes for CASSLGHGIDEQYF.

The chain couples TRBV28 to TRBJ1-3; D remains ambiguous. Germline CDR1 is MDHEN and CDR2 is SYDVKM. The CDR3 runs to 13 residues. The V end lost 2 bases, the J end lost 2 bases, and 4 bases lay between the germline ends. This CDR3 reads CASSLGPGNTIYF. The CDR3 bases are TGTGCCAGCAGTTTAGGGCCTGGAAACACCATATATTTT.

V gene TRBV5-5 combines with J gene TRBJ2-1; no reliable D call. The CDR3 extends over 11 amino acids. Trimming cost V 4 bases and J 6 bases, with 5 bases left between them. Germline lookup yields CDR1 SGHKS and CDR2 YYEKEE (reference sequence). CDR3 nucleotides: TGTGCCAGCAGCCCTTTCAATGAGCAGTTCTTC. Translating gives CASSPFNEQFF.

In regard to this clone: This same CDR3 is encoded by further DNA sequences in the sample. The chain links TRBV19 to TRBJ2-1, with 8 bases identical to TRBD2. The CDR3 runs to 15 residues. The germline V gene has CDR1 LNHDA and CDR2 SQIVND (reference sequence). Germline trimming cut 5 bases from V and 0 bases from J; bases unmatched to any gene: 3. CDR3 amino acids: CASSFSGSSYNEQFF. The CDR3 DNA is TGTGCCAGTAGTTTCAGCGGGAGCTCCTACAATGAGCAGTTCTTC. The entire variable domain, with the rest obtained from reference TRBV19 and TRBJ2-1, is as follows: DGGITQSPKYLFRKEGQNVTLSCEQNLNHDAMYWYRQDPGQGLRLIYYSQIVNDFQKGDIAEGYSVSREKKESFPLTVTSAQKNPTAFYLCASSFSGSSYNEQFFGPGTRLTVL.

V usage is TRBV7-9 and J usage is TRBJ1-1; tentative D call: TRBD1 (6 bases). The CDR3 loop spans 12 amino acids. Trimming took 5 bases from V and 13 from J, leaving 17 bases between them. Germline loops: CDR1 SEHNR, CDR2 FQNEAQ (reference sequence). For the CDR3, the DNA is TGTGCCAGCAGCCAAAGGACAGATGGAGTTTTCTTT. Translated, it gives CASSQRTDGVFF.

In this sample, this clone turned up once. This chain joins TRBV7-8 and TRBJ2-7, with D possibly TRBD2 on 6 matching bases. The V end lost 5 bases, the J end lost 0 bases, and 20 bases lay between the germline ends. The CDR3 length is 17 residues. The germline V gene encodes CDR1 SGHVS and CDR2 FQNEAQ. The CDR3 DNA reads as TGTGCCAGCAGCCTCAACGCCCGGGGGTCCAGCTCCTACGAGCAGTACTTC. As protein: CASSLNARGSSSYEQYF.